This TCR beta chain was documented in a study of CXCR3-negative and CXCR3-positive naive CD8 T cells. Regarding the study as a whole: No difference in surface CD5 was seen between naive subsets, and TCR strength was inferred from TRB CDR3 properties. Memory cells diverged, while naive CXCR3-positive and CXCR3-negative cells had similar TRBV-TRBJ usage. Memory CD8+ cells showed much lower diversity, while both naive subsets were comparably high. Greater hydrophobicity was found in TRB CDR3s of CXCR3-positive naive cells than of CXCR3-negative naive cells.

Notes on this clonotype: Its cognate antigen is unknown.

The germline V gene has CDR1 LGHNA and CDR2 YSLEER. This CDR3 is built from 15 residues. The naive CD8+ gate required CD45RO-CCR7+CD27+CD95- phenotype. Libraries were UMI-labeled 5' RACE TRB cDNA. TCRdb re-called the 5' RACE reads; every CDR3 protein appears as one record, without DNA. The specimen's table records over 50,000 distinct CDR3 sequences. This chain joins TRBV4-3 and TRBJ2-5; TCRdb's D call, TRBD2, is unchecked because there is no DNA. This clonotype was sampled from a human donor in good health. Some clones in this sample may be carry-over from other donors' samples. Sequencing used naive CXCR3+ CD8+ T cells from blood. As to subset: CD45RO-CCR7+CD27+CD95- naive CD8+ T cells expressing CXCR3 (TNR3+). CDR3 sequence reads: CASSRLAGVQETQYF.